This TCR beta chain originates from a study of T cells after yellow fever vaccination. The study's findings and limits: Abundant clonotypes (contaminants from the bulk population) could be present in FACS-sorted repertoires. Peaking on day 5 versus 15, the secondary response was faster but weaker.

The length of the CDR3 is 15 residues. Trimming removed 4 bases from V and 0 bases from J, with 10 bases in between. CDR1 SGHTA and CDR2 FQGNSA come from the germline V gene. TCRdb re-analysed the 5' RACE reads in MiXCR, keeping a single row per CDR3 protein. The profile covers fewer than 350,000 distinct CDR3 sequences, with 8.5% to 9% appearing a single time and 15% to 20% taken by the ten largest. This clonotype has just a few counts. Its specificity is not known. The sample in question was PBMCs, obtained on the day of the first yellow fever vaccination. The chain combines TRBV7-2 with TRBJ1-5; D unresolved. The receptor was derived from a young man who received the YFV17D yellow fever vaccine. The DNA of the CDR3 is TGTGCCAGCAGCTCGGCAGCTTATAGCAATCAGCCCCAGCATTTT. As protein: CASSSAAYSNQPQHF.